This T cell receptor (beta chain) is drawn from a study of post-analysis software for immune sequencing data. Findings and limits, study-wide: Multiple sclerosis was associated with a significant reduction in normalized Chao1 diversity relative to controls. By F measure, samples from a shared preparation batch strongly co-clustered.

For this clonotype: The target antigen is unknown.

TCR beta cDNA libraries had unique molecular identifiers. TCRdb reprocessed the PCR reads with MiXCR, giving one entry per CDR3 protein. Of hundreds of thousands of distinct CDR3 sequences listed, approximately 59% are singletons. This clonotype was sampled from a girl aged 2-10 years with multiple sclerosis. Sequencing used blood.

CDR3 loop: CSAGVGGGNTEAFF. The CDR3 coding sequence is TGCAGTGCTGGAGTCGGGGGAGGGAACACTGAAGCTTTCTTT. The chain recombines TRBV20-1 with TRBJ1-1; maybe TRBD1 (5 bases). With 5 bases removed from V and 1 base from J, the gap between germline ends came to 14 bases. The CDR3 runs 14 residues. Germline lookup yields CDR1 DFQATT and CDR2 SNEGSKA (reference sequence).